These 25 T cell receptor beta chains were sequenced from one sample in a study of radiation and T cells in renal cell carcinoma. Sample time point: blood 4 weeks post-SBRT, at nephrectomy. Noted treatment: 15 Gy SBRT to primary tumor, nephrectomy 4 weeks later. TCRdb's table, derived via immunoSEQ multiplex PCR, lists solely in-frame clones and lacks some. The sample has about 170,000 clones, about 88% seen once. The sample here was blood, taken from a patient whose treatment included radiotherapy and nephrectomy. All receptors come from a woman in her forties or fifties with renal cell carcinoma.

V gene TRBV2 combines with J gene TRBJ1-3; 7 bases agree with TRBD1. This CDR3 region has 16 residues. Germline V lookup: CDR1 SNHLY, CDR2 FYNNEI. After removal of 6 bases from V and 3 bases from J, the junction contained 11 bases not matched to a gene. For the CDR3, the DNA is TGTGCCAGCAGCTCCGACAGGGTCGTAGTTGGAAACACCATATATTTT. Translation gives CASSSDRVVVGNTIYF.

V is TRBV7-2 and J is TRBJ2-3, with 14 bases fitting TRBD2. Trimming cost V 5 bases and J 3 bases; bases outside gene matches: 4. The V gene's germline CDR1 is SGHTA and CDR2 FQGNSA. This CDR3 has 16 residues. This CDR3 reads CASSTGLAGGTDTQYF. The DNA for the CDR3 is TGTGCCAGCAGCACCGGACTAGCGGGGGGTACAGATACGCAGTATTTT.

J is TRBJ2-2 and V is TRBV5-1; 9 positions agree with TRBD1. V shed 4 bases, J shed 4 bases, and the junction held 5 bases outside the gene matches. Germline CDR1 reads SGHRS; CDR2 reads YFSETQ. This CDR3 spans 15 amino acids. CDR3 in DNA: TGCGCCAGCAGCGGCCCGACAGGGGGCACCGGGGAGCTGTTTTTT. Translation gives CASSGPTGGTGELFF.

The rearrangement links TRBV6-1 to TRBJ1-2; D gene ambiguous. Germline V CDR1 and CDR2: MNHNS, SASEGT. V gave up 8 bases and J gave up 4 bases, with 5 bases separating them. The CDR3 extends over 10 amino acids. The CDR3 is CASQFYGYTF. The DNA for the CDR3 is TGTGCCAGCCAGTTCTATGGCTACACCTTC.

The chain employs TRBV21-1 and TRBJ2-2; the table's D call, TRBD1, was not checked against the DNA. TRBV21-1 is assigned pseudogene status. CDR3 size: 17 residues. The CDR3 coding sequence is TGTGCCAGCAGCAAAGGAGGGGGCCCCTTGGACACCGGGGAGCTGTTTTTT. It encodes CASSKGGGPLDTGELFF.

The chain couples TRBV6-1 to TRBJ1-1; D gene unclear. Germline CDR1 reads MNHNS; CDR2 reads SASEGT. The CDR3 consists of 13 residues. The DNA of the CDR3 is TGTGCGGGAACCGGAACTTGGGACACTGAAGCTTTCTTT. It translates to CAGTGTWDTEAFF.

The CDR3 here is CASSLSGFSGEQYF. Written as DNA, the CDR3 is TGTGCCAGCAGTCTTTCGGGGTTTTCGGGCGAGCAGTACTTC. The genes are TRBV6-5 and TRBJ2-7; a possible D gene is TRBD2 (5 bases). The CDR3 contains 14 residues. Trimming took 5 bases from V and 6 from J, leaving 17 bases between them. Germline V gives CDR1 MNHEY, CDR2 SVGAGI.

The chain recombines TRBV15 with TRBJ1-1, with 10 bases that match TRBD1. The CDR3 consists of 18 residues. Germline V CDR1 and CDR2: LNHNV, YYDKDF (reference sequence). J lost 4 bases, V lost 0 bases, and 11 bases had no gene match. CDR3 sequence reads: CATSRDVGTGVESTEAFF. Here the CDR3 DNA reads TGTGCCACCAGCAGAGATGTCGGGACAGGGGTTGAGAGCACTGAAGCTTTCTTT.

The chain carries TRBV7-2 and TRBJ2-7, with 8 bases aligning to TRBD2. The trim removed 5 bases at V and 3 bases at J, leaving 9 bases unmatched. The CDR3 contains 15 residues. The V gene's germline CDR1 is SGHTA and CDR2 FQGNSA. The CDR3 here is CASSPGWTSSYEQYF. The CDR3 DNA is TGTGCCAGCAGCCCAGGGTGGACTAGCAGCTACGAGCAGTACTTC.

V is TRBV5-4 and J is TRBJ2-5; no clear D gene. The CDR3 consists of 14 residues. Germline assignment: CDR1 SGHNT and CDR2 YYREEE (reference sequence). Trimming took off 4 bases at V and 0 bases at J, with 10 bases between the two ends. Here the CDR3 DNA reads TGTGCCAGCAGCCCTGACTTGTACCAAGAGACCCAGTACTTC. The encoded protein is CASSPDLYQETQYF.

This clone occurred a few times. This sequence joins TRBV5-1 and TRBJ1-3, with a possible D match to TRBD1 (6 bases). CDR3 length equals 14 residues. V lost 4 bases and J 1 base, leaving 9 bases between the germline ends. Germline CDR1 SGHRS, CDR2 YFSETQ. This CDR3 reads CASSAQGSGNTIYF. CDR3 nucleotides: TGCGCCAGCAGCGCACAGGGATCTGGAAACACCATATATTTT.

The gene calls are TRBV9 and TRBJ1-3, with 8 positions matching TRBD1. This CDR3 is built from 16 residues. Germline trimming cut 1 base from V and 1 base from J; bases unmatched to any gene: 4. Per germline, CDR1 SGDLS and CDR2 YYNGEE. CDR3 nucleotides: TGTGCCAGCAGCGTACAGGACAGGGTTTCTGGAAACACCATATATTTT. Protein product: CASSVQDRVSGNTIYF.

The chain links TRBV30 to TRBJ1-2, with 9 bases lining up with TRBD1. CDR3 length: 17 residues. The germline CDR1 and CDR2 sequences are GTSNPN and SVGIG (reference sequence). The ends lost 1 base at V and 2 bases at J; junction bases unmatched: 11. The DNA of the CDR3 is TGTGCCTGGAGTGCAATTGCGCCGGGACAGGGCAACTATGGCTACACCTTC. Protein sequence: CAWSAIAPGQGNYGYTF.

The rearrangement links TRBV7-9 to TRBJ1-2; D is uncertain. The CDR3 runs 13 residues. Trimming pared 1 base from V and 3 bases from J, leaving 6 bases between. Germline V gene data show CDR1 as SEHNR and CDR2 as FQNEAQ (reference sequence). The DNA of the CDR3 is TGTGCCAGCAGCTTAGAGCCGGACTATGGCTACACCTTC. Protein sequence: CASSLEPDYGYTF.

The CDR3 region has the DNA TGTGCCAGCACTCCAACAGGAGAATATGGCTACACCTTC. As protein: CASTPTGEYGYTF. This chain joins TRBV6-1 and TRBJ1-2; D may be TRBD1 (5 bases). The CDR3 sequence is 13 residues long. Trimming cost V 7 bases and J 5 bases, with 14 bases left between them. Per the germline V gene, CDR1 is MNHNS and CDR2 is SASEGT.

The chain carries TRBV18 and TRBJ1-2; D unresolved. Germline CDR1 KGHSH, CDR2 LQKENI. This CDR3 has 14 residues. The germline V and J ends were trimmed by 8 bases and 3 bases, with 16 bases remaining between them. As DNA, the CDR3 is TGTGCCAGCCACGTCACTGGCGGCGACTATGGCTACACCTTC. This codes for CASHVTGGDYGYTF.

Here the CDR3 reads CASSVMGVGQETQYF. CDR3 coding DNA: TGTGCCAGCAGCGTAATGGGGGTTGGGCAAGAGACCCAGTACTTC. The V call is TRBV9, the J call TRBJ2-5; D possibly matches TRBD1 or TRBD2 (5 bases each). Per germline, CDR1 SGDLS and CDR2 YYNGEE. The ends were cut back, 1 base at V and 2 bases at J, with 12 bases in the middle. The CDR3 is 15 residues long.

The chain couples TRBV19 to TRBJ1-5; no firm D call. The CDR3 consists of 14 residues. The germline CDR1 and CDR2 sequences are LNHDA and SQIVND (reference sequence). V gave up 7 bases and J gave up 2 bases, with 12 bases separating them. CDR3 sequence: CASTTLGRNQPQHF. Written as DNA, the CDR3 is TGTGCCAGTACCACTCTAGGGCGCAATCAGCCCCAGCATTTT.

V is TRBV5-1 and J is TRBJ1-6, with 8 bases aligning to TRBD1. The CDR3 length is 15 residues. Germline V CDR1 and CDR2: SGHRS, YFSETQ. Unmatched junction bases numbered 6, after V lost 0 bases and J lost 10 bases. The CDR3 loop is CASSLAGQGRSPLHF. The DNA for the CDR3 is TGCGCCAGCAGCTTGGCAGGACAGGGTCGGTCACCCCTCCACTTT.

The chain links TRBV18 to TRBJ2-1, with a tentative D call TRBD1 (5 bases). The germline V and J ends were trimmed by 4 bases and 1 base, with 14 bases remaining between them. The CDR3 consists of 16 residues. The germline CDR1 and CDR2 sequences are KGHSH and LQKENI. The CDR3 protein is CASSRGKGKSYNEQFF. The CDR3 coding sequence is TGTGCCAGCTCACGGGGTAAGGGGAAGTCCTACAATGAGCAGTTCTTC. The full variable domain, in which reference TRBV18 and TRBJ2-1 provide the parts outside the CDR3, is NAGVMQNPRHLVRRRGQEARLRCSPMKGHSHVYWYRQLPEEGLKFMVYLQKENIIDESGMPKERFSAEFPKEGPSILRIQQVVRGDSAAYFCASSRGKGKSYNEQFFGPGTRLTVL.

The sample holds a few counts of this clone. The chain has TRBV6-5 and TRBJ1-6, with D unresolved. The V and J ends lost 2 bases and 9 bases respectively, with 14 bases between them. CDR1 MNHEY and CDR2 SVGAGI come from the germline V gene. This CDR3 spans 15 amino acids. CDR3 protein: CASSYTADGLSPLHF. The CDR3 DNA reads TGTGCCAGCAGTTACACCGCCGACGGCCTTTCACCCCTCCACTTT.

V and J are TRBV14 and TRBJ1-1; D gene uncertain. CDR1 and CDR2 (germline): SGHDN, FVKESK. CDR3 length: 13 amino acids. V lost 4 bases to trimming and J lost 1 base, with 7 bases between them. In nucleotides, the CDR3 is TGTGCCAGCAGCCTAACAACGAACACTGAAGCTTTCTTT. As protein: CASSLTTNTEAFF. Full variable domain (remainder filled in from reference TRBV14 and TRBJ1-1): EAGVTQFPSHSVIEKGQTVTLRCDPISGHDNLYWYRRVMGKEIKFLLHFVKESKQDESGMPNNRFLAERTGGTYSTLKVQPAELEDSGVYFCASSLTTNTEAFFGQGTRLTVV.

This clone is a singleton in its sample. The V gene is TRBV29-1, the J gene TRBJ2-3; no firm D call. V dropped 5 bases and J dropped 0 bases, with 6 bases sitting between them. The CDR3 contains 12 residues. Germline V CDR1 and CDR2: SQVTM, ANQGSEA. Here the CDR3 DNA reads TGCAGCGTTTCGACTAGCACAGATACGCAGTATTTT. Protein sequence: CSVSTSTDTQYF.

The chain joins TRBV4-2 to TRBJ2-1, with D perhaps matching TRBD1 or TRBD2 (6 bases each). V was shortened by 4 bases and J by 7 bases, with 23 bases between the two germline ends. CDR3 length equals 17 residues. The germline CDR1 and CDR2 sequences are LGHNA and YNFKEQ. The CDR3 sequence: CASSRRVGASVENEQFF. In DNA, the CDR3 is TGTGCCAGCAGCCGTAGGGTGGGGGCTAGCGTGGAAAATGAGCAGTTCTTC.

Details on this clone: The sample contains more than one DNA sequence encoding this CDR3. The CDR3 sequence: CASSLGGGQPQHF. The CDR3, as DNA: TGTGCCAGCAGCTTAGGAGGGGGACAGCCCCAGCATTTT. V gene TRBV7-6 combines with J gene TRBJ1-5; tentatively, D is TRBD1 (6 bases). CDR1 is SGHVS, CDR2 FNYEAQ, per germline. Trimming removed 1 base from V and 7 bases from J, with 8 bases in between. The CDR3 extends over 13 amino acids.